This T cell receptor (beta chain) was recovered during a study of vaccination effects on CD4 cells after COVID-19. Overall study context: Sequencing followed a ViraFEST assay step that expanded antigen-specific CD4+ T cells with viral peptide pools. Post-vaccine specimens arrived a median 72 days past the second dose. Findings and caveats of the study: Clones from infection and from vaccination both contracted markedly late after vaccination.

Researchers isolated CD4+ T cells once around 11 days of culture had elapsed. Participants got two doses of BNT162b2 or mRNA-1273 vaccine. Vaccinated participants had no history of SARS-CoV-2 infection and tested negative for nucleocapsid antibodies. With regard to this clone: The antigen is unknown.

J was trimmed by 7 bases and V by 0 bases; bases with no gene match: 6. Germline CDR1 and CDR2: SGDLS and YYNGEE. The CDR3 spans 17 residues. Clones were sequenced by immunoSEQ multiplex PCR, and TCRdb holds only the in-frame ones, with some missing. This table has about 57,000 clones, around 84% appearing once. The chain recombines TRBV9 with TRBJ2-2; 13 positions agree with TRBD2. The input for sequencing was CD4+ T cells from PBMCs cultured without peptide, taken after COVID-19 vaccination. The receptor comes from a human donor who received a COVID-19 vaccine. The chain's CDR3 is CASSVELAGGPNGELFF. The DNA for the CDR3 is TGTGCCAGCAGCGTAGAACTAGCGGGGGGGCCGAACGGGGAGCTGTTTTTT.